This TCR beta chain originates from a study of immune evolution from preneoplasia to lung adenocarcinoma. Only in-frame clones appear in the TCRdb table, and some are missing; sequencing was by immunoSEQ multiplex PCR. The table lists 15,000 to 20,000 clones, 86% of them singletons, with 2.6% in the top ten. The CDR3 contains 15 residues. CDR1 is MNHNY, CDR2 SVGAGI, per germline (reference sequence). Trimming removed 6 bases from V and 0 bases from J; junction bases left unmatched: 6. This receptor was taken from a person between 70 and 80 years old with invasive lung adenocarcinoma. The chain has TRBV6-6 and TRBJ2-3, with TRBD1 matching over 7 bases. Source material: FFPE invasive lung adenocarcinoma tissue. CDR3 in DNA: TGTGCCAGCAGGGGGAGACAGGGTAGCACAGATACGCAGTATTTT. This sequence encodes CASRGRQGSTDTQYF.